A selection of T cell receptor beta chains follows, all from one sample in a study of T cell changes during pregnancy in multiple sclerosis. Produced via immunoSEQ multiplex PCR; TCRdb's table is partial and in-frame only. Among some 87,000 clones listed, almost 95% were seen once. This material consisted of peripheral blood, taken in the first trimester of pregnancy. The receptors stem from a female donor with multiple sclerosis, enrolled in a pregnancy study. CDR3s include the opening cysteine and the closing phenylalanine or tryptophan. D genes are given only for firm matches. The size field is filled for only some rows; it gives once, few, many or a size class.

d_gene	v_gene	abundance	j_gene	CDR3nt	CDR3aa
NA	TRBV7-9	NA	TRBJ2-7	TGTGCCAGCAGCTTAGCGCCCATGGAGAACGAGCAGTACTTC	CASSLAPMENEQYF
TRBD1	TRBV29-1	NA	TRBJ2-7	TGCAGCGCCTTGACAGGGGTTGCCTACGAGCAGTACTTC	CSALTGVAYEQYF
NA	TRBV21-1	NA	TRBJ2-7	TGTGCCAGCATCCCCCCTCAGCGGAGCTCCTACGAGCAGTACTTC	CASIPPQRSSYEQYF
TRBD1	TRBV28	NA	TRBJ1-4	TGTGCCAGCAGCTTGGGGACAGGGGGTCCTGGAAAACTGTTTTTT	CASSLGTGGPGKLFF
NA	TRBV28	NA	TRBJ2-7	TGTGCCAGCACCCCGGGGGACAGCGACTACGAGCAGTACTTC	CASTPGDSDYEQYF
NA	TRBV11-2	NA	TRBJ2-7	TGTGCCAGCAGCTTTGGGCGACAGACCTACGAGCAGTACTTC	CASSFGRQTYEQYF
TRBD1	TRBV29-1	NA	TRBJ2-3	TGCAGCGTCCTCACAGGGGTGGTAGTAAAAGATACGCAGTATTTT	CSVLTGVVVKDTQYF
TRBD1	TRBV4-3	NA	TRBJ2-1	TGCGCCAGCAGCCATCGAGCTCCGGGACAGGGGTTTCGGGATGAGCAGTTCTTC	CASSHRAPGQGFRDEQFF
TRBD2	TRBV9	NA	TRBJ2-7	TGTGCCAGCAGCGTAGCTGGAGGAGGACTAGCGGGAGACGAGCAGTACTTC	CASSVAGGGLAGDEQYF
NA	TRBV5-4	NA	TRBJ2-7	TGTGCCAGCAGCCCGGGGTCGGCCTACGAGCAGTACTTC	CASSPGSAYEQYF
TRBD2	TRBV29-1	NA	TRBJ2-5	TGCAGCGTCGATGCGGGGGGGGAGACCCAGTACTTC	CSVDAGGETQYF
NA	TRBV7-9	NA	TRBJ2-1	TGTGCCAGCAGCTTTCTCCTAAGCCCCCATGAGCAGTTCTTC	CASSFLLSPHEQFF
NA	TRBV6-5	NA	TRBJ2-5	TGTGCCAGCAGTCCTTGGCGGAGCCAAGAGACCCAGTACTTC	CASSPWRSQETQYF
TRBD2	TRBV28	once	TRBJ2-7	TGTGCCAGCAGCCCCGGGGGGGTGTACGAGCAGTACTTC	CASSPGGVYEQYF
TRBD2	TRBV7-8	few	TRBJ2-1	TGTGCCAGCAGAGAGGGGACTAGCGGGAGTCAAGGCTCCTACAATGAGCAGTTCTTC	CASREGTSGSQGSYNEQFF
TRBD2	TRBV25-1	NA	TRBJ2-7	TGTGCCAGCAGTGACCCCACTAGCGGAAGACCCTACGAGCAGTACTTC	CASSDPTSGRPYEQYF
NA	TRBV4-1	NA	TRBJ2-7	TGCGCCAGCAGCCAAGCGGGCGGGACCTACGAGCAGTACTTC	CASSQAGGTYEQYF
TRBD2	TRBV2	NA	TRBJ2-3	TGTGCCAGCAGTGAATGGGGGAGGGGCACAGATACGCAGTATTTT	CASSEWGRGTDTQYF
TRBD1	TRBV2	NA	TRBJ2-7	TGTGCCAGCAGGTCGGCGGACAGGGTATCCCACGAGCAGTACTTC	CASRSADRVSHEQYF
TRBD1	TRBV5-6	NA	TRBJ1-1	TGTGCCAGCAGCCCCGGGACAGGGACTGGCACTGAAGCTTTCTTT	CASSPGTGTGTEAFF
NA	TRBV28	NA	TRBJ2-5	TGTGCCAGCAGTTTAACAGGGCAGAAGACCCAGTACTTC	CASSLTGQKTQYF
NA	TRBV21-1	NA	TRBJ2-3	TGTGCCAGCAGGGGACAACCCACAGATACGCAGTATTTT	CASRGQPTDTQYF
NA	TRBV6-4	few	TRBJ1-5	TGTGCCAGCAGTGACGTCCGTACAACCACTCAGCCCCAGCATTTT	CASSDVRTTTQPQHF
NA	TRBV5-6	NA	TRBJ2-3	TGTGCCAGCAGCTTTGACCCGGCGGGCACAGATACGCAGTATTTT	CASSFDPAGTDTQYF
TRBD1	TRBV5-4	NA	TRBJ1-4	TGTGCCAGCAGCCCGGACAGGGGGCGGAATGAAAAACTGTTTTTT	CASSPDRGRNEKLFF
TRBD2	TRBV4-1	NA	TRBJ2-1	TGCGCCAGCAGCCAAGGGCTAGCGGGAGCATATGAGCAGTTCTTC	CASSQGLAGAYEQFF
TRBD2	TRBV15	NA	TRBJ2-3	TGTGCCACCAGCAGAGACCGAACCCCCGGGACTAGCGGGAGGACAGATACGCAGTATTTT	CATSRDRTPGTSGRTDTQYF
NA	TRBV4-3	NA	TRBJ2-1	TGCGCCAGCAGCCAAGATCCCCTAAGCTATGAGCAGTTCTTC	CASSQDPLSYEQFF
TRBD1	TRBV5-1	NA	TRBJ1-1	TGCGCCAGCAGATTGGGGACAGCGAACACTGAAGCTTTCTTT	CASRLGTANTEAFF
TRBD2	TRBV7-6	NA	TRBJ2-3	TGTGCCAGCTCGAAAAGCGGGAGTCTCGACACAGATACGCAGTATTTT	CASSKSGSLDTDTQYF
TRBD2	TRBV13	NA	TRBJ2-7	TGTGCCAGCAGCCGCAGCGGGAGGGAACCTTACGAGCAGTACTTC	CASSRSGREPYEQYF
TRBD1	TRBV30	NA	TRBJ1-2	TGTGCCTGGAGCGGGACAGGAGGTGGCTACACCTTC	CAWSGTGGGYTF
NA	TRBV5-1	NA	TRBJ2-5	TGCGCCAGCAGCTTGTCTTTAAGCCATCCCGACGGACAGCCGAAAGAGACCCAGTACTTC	CASSLSLSHPDGQPKETQYF
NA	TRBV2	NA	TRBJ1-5	TGTGCCAGCAGCGTAGATTGGGGCCCCCAGGGGAGTCAGCCCCAGCATTTT	CASSVDWGPQGSQPQHF
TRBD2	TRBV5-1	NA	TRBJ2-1	TGCGCCAGCAGCTTGATAGGGCTAGCGGGAGGGCTGTACAATGAGCAGTTCTTC	CASSLIGLAGGLYNEQFF
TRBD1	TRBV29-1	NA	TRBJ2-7	TGCAGCGTTGCCGGACAGGGACCCACCTCCTACGAGCAGTACTTC	CSVAGQGPTSYEQYF
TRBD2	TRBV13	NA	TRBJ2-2	TGTGCCAGCAGCCGTCCCGTGACTAGCGGGAGGAACGGGGAGCTGTTTTTT	CASSRPVTSGRNGELFF
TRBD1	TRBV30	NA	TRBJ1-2	TGTGCCTGGGACAGGGCGGATGGCTACACCTTC	CAWDRADGYTF
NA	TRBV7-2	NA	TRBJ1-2	TGTGCCAGCAGCACAAAGACAGGACCAACTTCTAACTATGGCTACACCTTC	CASSTKTGPTSNYGYTF
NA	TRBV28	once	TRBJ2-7	TGTGCCAGCAGTTTTAGAGGGATCTCCGAGCAGTACTTC	CASSFRGISEQYF
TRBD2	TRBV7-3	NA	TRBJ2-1	TGTGCCAGCAGCTTAAACGGGGGACTAGCGGGAGTAAACTTTAATGAGCAGTTCTTC	CASSLNGGLAGVNFNEQFF
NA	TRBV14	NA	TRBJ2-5	TGTGCCAGCAGCCAAGGGAGAAGGAGAGACCAGTACTTC	CASSQGRRRDQYF
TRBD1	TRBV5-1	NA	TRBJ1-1	TGCGCCAGCAGCATAGACAGGGACACTGAAGCTTTCTTT	CASSIDRDTEAFF
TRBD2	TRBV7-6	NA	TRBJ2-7	TGTGCCAGCAGCTTAGGTTGGACGACTAGCAGATCCTACGAGCAGTACTTC	CASSLGWTTSRSYEQYF
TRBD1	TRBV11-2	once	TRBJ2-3	TGTGCCAGCAGCACGACAGGGGGCACAGATACGCAGTATTTT	CASSTTGGTDTQYF
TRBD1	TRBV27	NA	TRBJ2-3	TGTGCCAGCGGACAAAGACAGGGTGGCGATACGCAGTATTTT	CASGQRQGGDTQYF
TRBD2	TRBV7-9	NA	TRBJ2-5	TGTGCCAGCAGCTTAGAAGCGGGAGGAAGGGAGACCCAGTACTTC	CASSLEAGGRETQYF
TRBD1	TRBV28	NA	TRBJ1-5	TGTGCCAGCAGTTTCAGGACAGGGTTTCAGCCCCAGCATTTT	CASSFRTGFQPQHF
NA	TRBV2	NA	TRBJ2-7	TGTGCCAGCAGTGAAGAGGGGTACTACGAGCAGTACTTC	CASSEEGYYEQYF
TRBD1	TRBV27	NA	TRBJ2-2	TGTGCCAGCACTTCAAGGGGTCGGACAGGCGCCGGGGAGCTGTTTTTT	CASTSRGRTGAGELFF
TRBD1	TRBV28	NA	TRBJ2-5	TGTGCCAGCAGAGTACGCGACCAGGGGGCCCAGTACTTC	CASRVRDQGAQYF
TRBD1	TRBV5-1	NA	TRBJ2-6	TGCGCCAGCAGCTTGGCCCAAATACAGGGGCCTTCCTCTGGGGCCAACGTCCTGACTTTC	CASSLAQIQGPSSGANVLTF
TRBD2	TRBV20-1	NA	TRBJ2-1	TGCAGTGCTAGGCGGGAGAATGAGCAGTTCTTC	CSARRENEQFF
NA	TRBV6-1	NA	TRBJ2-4	TGTGCCAGCACGATAAACCCCGGTGCCAAAAACATTCAGTACTTC	CASTINPGAKNIQYF
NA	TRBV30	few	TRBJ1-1	TGTGCCTCAAAGGAGTGGCTCGGGAACACTGAAGCTTTCTTT	CASKEWLGNTEAFF